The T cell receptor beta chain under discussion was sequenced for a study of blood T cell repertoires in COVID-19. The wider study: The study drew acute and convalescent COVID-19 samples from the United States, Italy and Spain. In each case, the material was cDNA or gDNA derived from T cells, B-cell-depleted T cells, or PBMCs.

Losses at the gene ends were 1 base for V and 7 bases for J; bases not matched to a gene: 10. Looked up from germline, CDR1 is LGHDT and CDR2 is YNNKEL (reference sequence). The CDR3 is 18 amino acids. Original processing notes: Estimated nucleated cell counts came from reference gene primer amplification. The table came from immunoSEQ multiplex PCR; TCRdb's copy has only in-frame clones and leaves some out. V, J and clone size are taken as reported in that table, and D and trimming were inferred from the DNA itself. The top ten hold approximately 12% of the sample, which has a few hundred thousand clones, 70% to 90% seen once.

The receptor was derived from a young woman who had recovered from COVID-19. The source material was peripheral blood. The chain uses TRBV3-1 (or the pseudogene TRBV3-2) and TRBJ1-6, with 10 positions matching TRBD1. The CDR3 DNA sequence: TGTGCCAGCAGCCAAGTCCCCGGACAGGGGGTTGCCAATTCACCCCTCCACTTT. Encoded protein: CASSQVPGQGVANSPLHF.